This passage covers 29 T cell receptor beta chains from one sample sequenced in a study of a mutant IDH1 vaccine in newly diagnosed glioma. TCRdb's copy holds only in-frame clones and misses some; the assay was immunoSEQ multiplex PCR. The data show about 61,000 clones, over 70% seen once. The antigens for these receptors are not known. Specified time point: week 11, during vaccination. Doses comprised 300 ug of mutant IDH1 20-mer peptide each, plus topical imiquimod. Sequenced material: PBMCs, taken from a glioma patient whose treatment included an IDH1 peptide vaccine. The receptors derive from a man aged 45-65 years with glioma.

This chain connects TRBV19 to TRBJ2-1, with 9 positions matching TRBD1. The germline V gene has CDR1 LNHDA and CDR2 SQIVND (reference sequence). With 10 bases clipped from V and 7 bases from J, the junction kept 5 bases outside the gene matches. The CDR3 has 12 residues. CDR3 sequence reads: CATKQGANEQFF. In DNA form, the CDR3 reads TGTGCCACTAAACAGGGGGCGAATGAGCAGTTCTTC.

The chain combines TRBV7-2 with TRBJ2-3, with D perhaps being TRBD1 or TRBD2 (6 bases each). CDR3 length equals 15 residues. Trimming shortened V by 5 bases and J by 4 bases, and 16 bases separated the two germline ends. The germline V gene has CDR1 SGHTA and CDR2 FQGNSA. This chain's CDR3 is CASSLTGARADTQYF. In nucleotides, the CDR3 is TGTGCCAGCAGCCTAACGGGGGCGAGGGCAGATACGCAGTATTTT.

This chain links TRBV2 with TRBJ2-1; TRBD1 or TRBD2 may be the D gene (5 bases each). Trimming left V 6 bases short and J 10 bases short, with 13 bases between. Germline loops: CDR1 SNHLY, CDR2 FYNNEI. This CDR3 has 12 residues. CDR3 sequence: CASSLTAAEQFF. For the CDR3, the DNA is TGTGCCAGCAGCCTGACAGCGGCGGAGCAGTTCTTC.

This chain joins TRBV11-2 and TRBJ1-1; TRBD1 matches at 9 bases. This CDR3 comprises 17 residues. CDR1 is SGHAT and CDR2 is FQNNGV in the germline V gene. After removal of 4 bases from V and 6 bases from J, the junction contained 15 bases not matched to a gene. In DNA, the CDR3 is TGTGCCAGCAGCTCTCCGGGACAGGGTACGAGCGGGGCTGAAGCTTTCTTT. Amino acids: CASSSPGQGTSGAEAFF.

V and J are TRBV19 and TRBJ1-1; D remains unclear. The CDR3 has 22 amino acids. Germline CDR1 reads LNHDA; CDR2 reads SQIVND (reference sequence). The V end was cut by 2 bases, the J end by 3 bases, with 34 bases between. The CDR3 loop is CASSIRKLLPYYEVWLDTEAFF. The DNA of the CDR3 is TGTGCCAGTAGTATACGTAAGCTCCTGCCCTATTATGAAGTGTGGTTGGACACTGAAGCTTTCTTT.

This clone was counted a few times. The V gene is TRBV6-1, the J gene TRBJ1-2, with 12 bases fitting TRBD1. The CDR3 covers 17 residues. Looked up from germline, CDR1 is MNHNS and CDR2 is SASEGT. Trimming took 2 bases from V and 0 from J; bases not matched to a gene: 4. Here the CDR3 reads CASSERDRGRANYGYTF. The CDR3 coding sequence is TGTGCCAGCAGTGAAAGGGACAGGGGGCGAGCTAACTATGGCTACACCTTC.

The chain employs TRBV5-4 and TRBJ1-4; D uncertain. Germline V CDR1 and CDR2: SGHNT, YYREEE (reference sequence). Trimming removed 1 base at V and 5 bases at J, with 6 bases between. The CDR3 has 13 amino acids. The CDR3 DNA reads as TGTGCCAGCAGCTTGCCTTCGAATGAAAAACTGTTTTTT. Its translation: CASSLPSNEKLFF.

The chain joins TRBV7-2 to TRBJ1-5; D might be TRBD1 (5 bases). The V gene's germline CDR1 is SGHTA and CDR2 FQGNSA. The CDR3 totals 14 residues. The V end lost 1 base, the J end lost 2 bases, and 6 bases lay between the germline ends. For the CDR3, the DNA is TGTGCCAGCAGCTTAGGAGGGGGCAATCAGCCCCAGCATTTT. It is translated as CASSLGGGNQPQHF.

This clone was found once. This chain joins TRBV5-6 and TRBJ2-1; D may be TRBD2 (5 bases). CDR1 is SGHDT, CDR2 YYEEEE, per germline. V shed 3 bases and J shed 4 bases, with 8 bases lying between them. The CDR3 is made up of 13 amino acids. The CDR3 is CASSSPGYNEQFF. The CDR3 region has the DNA TGTGCCAGCAGCTCCCCGGGATACAATGAGCAGTTCTTC.

The J gene is TRBJ2-1, the V gene TRBV19; TRBD1 or TRBD2 may be the D gene (5 bases each). Germline CDR1 is LNHDA and CDR2 is SQIVND (reference sequence). The CDR3 consists of 12 residues. The V gene lost 9 bases and the J gene lost 3 bases, with 9 bases spanning the gap. The CDR3 loop is CASRDVYNEQFF. DNA for the CDR3: TGTGCCAGCCGGGACGTCTACAATGAGCAGTTCTTC.

This chain joins TRBV4-1 and TRBJ2-1, with 10 bases fitting TRBD1. The ends lost 0 bases at V and 4 bases at J; junction bases unmatched: 6. CDR3 size: 17 residues. CDR1 is MGHRA and CDR2 is YSYEKL in the germline V gene. CDR3 region: CASSQDLGQGIYNEQFF. CDR3 nucleotide sequence: TGCGCCAGCAGCCAAGATTTGGGACAGGGGATTTACAATGAGCAGTTCTTC.

The rearrangement joins TRBV5-1 to TRBJ2-3; tentative D call: TRBD1 (6 bases). The CDR3 is 14 residues long. Germline-derived CDR1 and CDR2 are SGHRS and YFSETQ. The V gene lost 4 bases and the J gene lost 6 bases, with 15 bases spanning the gap. The CDR3 DNA is TGCGCCAGCAGCGTGCACAGGGAGTTGGATACGCAGTATTTT. Its protein is CASSVHRELDTQYF.

This clone was counted once. The J gene is TRBJ2-1, the V gene TRBV28; 12 bases align to TRBD2. The CDR3 has 16 amino acids. CDR1 and CDR2 (germline): MDHEN, SYDVKM. Germline trimming cut 2 bases from V and 9 bases from J; bases unmatched to any gene: 8. The CDR3 protein is CASSLRWASGRGEQFF. The CDR3 DNA reads TGTGCCAGCAGTTTAAGGTGGGCTAGCGGGAGGGGTGAGCAGTTCTTC.

In this sample, this clone turned up a few times. The chain recombines TRBV5-1 with TRBJ2-2; the D is unclear. Per the germline V gene, CDR1 is SGHRS and CDR2 is YFSETQ. The V and J ends lost 6 bases and 1 base respectively, with 7 bases between them. The CDR3 has 13 residues. In DNA, the CDR3 is TGCGCCAGCATGAGAGGGAACACCGGGGAGCTGTTTTTT. It encodes CASMRGNTGELFF.

The J gene is TRBJ2-1, the V gene TRBV20-1, with 7 bases that match TRBD1. The CDR3 runs to 11 residues. Germline V gene sequence: CDR1 DFQATT, CDR2 SNEGSKA (reference sequence). Trimming cost V 5 bases and J 10 bases; bases outside gene matches: 5. CDR3 in amino acids: CSADRVGEQFF. CDR3 sequence (DNA): TGCAGTGCTGACAGGGTGGGCGAGCAGTTCTTC.

This chain links TRBV29-1 with TRBJ2-5, with 9 bases fitting TRBD2. The CDR3 contains 14 residues. Germline loops: CDR1 SQVTM, CDR2 ANQGSEA. With V trimmed by 3 bases and J by 0 bases, 2 bases remained unmatched. For the CDR3, the DNA is TGCAGCGTTGAGGCTAGCGGGGACCAAGAGACCCAGTACTTC. It is translated as CSVEASGDQETQYF.

This chain uses TRBV19 with TRBJ1-2; no firm D call. The CDR3 runs 12 residues. Trimming pared 5 bases from V and 1 base from J, leaving 5 bases between. Germline lookup yields CDR1 LNHDA and CDR2 SQIVND (reference sequence). CDR3 coding DNA: TGTGCCAGTAGTGCTGTTAACTATGGCTACACCTTC. Amino acids: CASSAVNYGYTF.

The gene calls are TRBV7-6 and TRBJ2-1; maybe TRBD1 (6 bases). The CDR3 runs 15 residues. V dropped 5 bases and J dropped 7 bases, with 18 bases sitting between them. The germline CDR1 and CDR2 sequences are SGHVS and FNYEAQ. The CDR3 DNA reads as TGTGCCAGCAGCCCAACAGGGCTCGGGGTAAATGAGCAGTTCTTC. This translates into CASSPTGLGVNEQFF.

The genes are TRBV9 and TRBJ2-5; D may match TRBD1 or TRBD2 (5 bases each). The germline CDR1 and CDR2 sequences are SGDLS and YYNGEE. This CDR3 contains 14 residues. V lost 0 bases to trimming and J lost 4 bases, with 10 bases between them. Written as DNA, the CDR3 is TGTGCCAGCAGCGTAGAATTTGGGGGAGAGACCCAGTACTTC. Translation: CASSVEFGGETQYF. Full variable domain (rest looked up from reference TRBV9 and TRBJ2-5): DSGVTQTPKHLITATGQRVTLRCSPRSGDLSVYWYQQSLDQGLQFLIQYYNGEERAKGNILERFSAQQFPDLHSELNLSSLELGDSALYFCASSVEFGGETQYFGPGTRLLVL.

V usage is TRBV10-3 and J usage is TRBJ1-2, with 9 bases fitting TRBD1. Trimming cost V 10 bases and J 4 bases; bases outside gene matches: 7. The CDR3 has 13 amino acids. Germline CDR1 is ENHRY and CDR2 is SYGVKD. The CDR3 sequence: CATTQGAIYGYTF. As DNA, the CDR3 is TGTGCCACCACACAGGGGGCGATCTATGGCTACACCTTC.

This clone was recorded a few times. The genes are TRBV6-5 and TRBJ2-4, with 8 nucleotides matching TRBD1. Germline V lookup: CDR1 MNHEY, CDR2 SVGAGI. The CDR3 sequence is 13 residues long. The trim removed 6 bases at V and 8 bases at J, leaving 6 bases unmatched. CDR3 sequence (DNA): TGTGCCAGCAGCTCCGACAGGGGTGACATTCAGTACTTC. Residues: CASSSDRGDIQYF.

The V and J genes are TRBV5-5 and TRBJ2-1; D unresolved. From germline, CDR1 is SGHKS and CDR2 YYEKEE (reference sequence). CDR3 length equals 12 residues. V lost 2 bases and J 5 bases, leaving 5 bases between the germline ends. This chain's CDR3 is CASSLSNNEQFF. The DNA of the CDR3 is TGTGCCAGCAGCTTAAGCAACAATGAGCAGTTCTTC. Full variable domain (remainder filled in from reference TRBV5-5 and TRBJ2-1): DAGVTQSPTHLIKTRGQQVTLRCSPISGHKSVSWYQQVLGQGPQFIFQYYEKEERGRGNFPDRFSARQFPNYSSELNVNALLLGDSALYLCASSLSNNEQFFGPGTRLTVL.

The CDR3 DNA reads TGTGCCAGCAGCTTAGGGGAGGGGATGCCCCAGCATTTT. Encoded protein: CASSLGEGMPQHF. The V gene is TRBV7-9, the J gene TRBJ1-5, with D maybe TRBD1 (5 bases). CDR3 size: 13 residues. Germline-derived CDR1 and CDR2 are SEHNR and FQNEAQ (reference sequence). With 1 base removed from V and 9 bases from J, the gap between germline ends came to 10 bases.

V and J are TRBV7-2 and TRBJ2-7, with D maybe TRBD1 (5 bases). The CDR3 runs to 13 residues. The germline V and J ends were trimmed by 3 bases and 7 bases, with 13 bases remaining between them. The germline gives CDR1 SGHTA, CDR2 FQGNSA. The CDR3 DNA is TGTGCCAGCAGCTTGGGCAGGGCGGAAGAGCAGTACTTC. Protein: CASSLGRAEEQYF.

V and J are TRBV2 and TRBJ2-2; no clear D gene. Germline CDR1 is SNHLY and CDR2 is FYNNEI. V was shortened by 10 bases and J by 5 bases, with 8 bases between the two germline ends. There are 11 residues in the CDR3. CDR3 sequence reads: CAIEETGELFF. The CDR3 coding sequence is TGTGCCATCGAGGAAACCGGGGAGCTGTTTTTT.

The CDR3 reads CAIRGTSGRIYEQYF. Here the CDR3 DNA reads TGTGCCATCAGGGGGACTAGCGGGAGGATCTACGAGCAGTACTTC. The V and J genes are TRBV10-3 and TRBJ2-7; 15 nucleotides line up with TRBD2. J gave up 3 bases and V 6 bases, and 3 bases lay outside the gene matches. Germline V gene sequence: CDR1 ENHRY, CDR2 SYGVKD. This CDR3 has 15 amino acids.

The genes are TRBV19 and TRBJ1-2; D might be TRBD1 (5 bases). Germline CDR1 reads LNHDA; CDR2 reads SQIVND (reference sequence). Trimming cost V 3 bases and J 0 bases, with 17 bases left between them. This CDR3 contains 17 residues. CDR3 nucleotides: TGTGCCAGTAGTATGGGGGGGACGAGCAGCGCTAACTATGGCTACACCTTC. The encoded protein is CASSMGGTSSANYGYTF.

V and J are TRBV7-2 and TRBJ2-5, with D perhaps TRBD1 (5 bases). The ends were cut back, 5 bases at V and 3 bases at J, with 10 bases in the middle. This CDR3 contains 13 residues. Germline V gene lookup returns CDR1 SGHTA and CDR2 FQGNSA. CDR3 DNA: TGTGCCAGCAGCCCCAGGGCGAAAGAGACCCAGTACTTC. Translation: CASSPRAKETQYF. Filled out from reference TRBV7-2 and TRBJ2-5, the complete variable domain reads GAGVSQSPSNKVTEKGKDVELRCDPISGHTALYWYRQSLGQGLEFLIYFQGNSAPDKSGLPSDRFSAERTGGSVSTLTIQRTQQEDSAVYLCASSPRAKETQYFGPGTRLLVL.

This chain links TRBV10-3 with TRBJ2-2; TRBD2 aligns across 9 bases. The CDR3 totals 15 residues. The V gene end was trimmed by 11 bases and the J gene end by 1 base; junction bases not matched to a gene: 8. The germline V gene encodes CDR1 ENHRY and CDR2 SYGVKD. CDR3 DNA sequence: TGTGCCTCAAGGACTAGCGAGGGGAACACCGGGGAGCTGTTTTTT. It translates to CASRTSEGNTGELFF.